This paragraph reports one T cell receptor (beta chain). This entry is derived from a study of identical twins. TCRdb re-called the 5' RACE reads through MiXCR, storing one row per CDR3 protein. The sample consists of fewer than 800,000 distinct CDR3 sequences, about 7% of them appearing once. The junction had 4 bases not matched to a gene; V was cut back by 1 base and J by 3 bases. The CDR3 contains 16 residues. In germline, CDR1 is KGHDR, CDR2 SFDVKD. These sequences were also reported in another study, on yellow fever vaccine responses in identical twins.

The rearrangement joins TRBV24-1 to TRBJ2-2, with TRBD2 identical over 7 bases. Material for sequencing was PBMCs. This sequence was found in a woman aged 18-30 years in good health. CDR3 coding DNA: TGTGCCACCAGTGATTTTGAGCGGGGAGACACCGGGGAGCTGTTTTTT. This translates into CATSDFERGDTGELFF.